A selection of T cell receptor beta chains follows, all from one sample in a study of pediatric ulcerative colitis. Some clones are missing from TCRdb's copy, which holds only in-frame ones; the method was immunoSEQ multiplex PCR. Counted here are tens of thousands of clones, about 90% occurring once; the ten biggest clones make up 3% to 4.5%. Sequenced input: blood. Receptors were obtained from a boy between 10 and 17 years old with severe ulcerative colitis. The CDR3 runs from the conserved cysteine through the conserved F or W. The D gene is left open where the match is weak. Size values are once, few and many counts, or a class for expanded clones, and some rows have none.

j_gene | abundance | v_gene | len | d_gene | CDR3nt | CDR3aa
TRBJ1-2 | . | TRBV7-9 | 12 | . | TGTGCCAGCAGCTTAGCAGGGTATGGCTACACCTTC | CASSLAGYGYTF
TRBJ1-3 | . | TRBV19 | 16 | . | TGTGCCAGTAGTACCTTCGGGCGCGGCTCTGGAAACACCATATATTTT | CASSTFGRGSGNTIYF
TRBJ2-1 | . | TRBV10-3 | 15 | TRBD2 | TGTGCCATCAGCCCCGGACTAGCTCTCTACAATGAGCAGTTCTTC | CAISPGLALYNEQFF
TRBJ2-1 | . | TRBV11-3 | 16 | . | TGTGCCAGCAGCTTAGTGTGGGGGCCCTTCTACAATGAGCAGTTCTTC | CASSLVWGPFYNEQFF
TRBJ2-5 | . | TRBV10-2 | 15 | TRBD2 | TGCGCCAGCAGTGTGCTAGCGGAGGGACAAGAGACCCAGTACTTC | CASSVLAEGQETQYF
TRBJ2-3 | . | TRBV7-9 | 16 | . | TGTGCCAGCAGCTTCTCGACGGTTACTAGCACAGATACGCAGTATTTT | CASSFSTVTSTDTQYF
TRBJ2-7 | . | TRBV27 | 17 | TRBD2 | TGTGCCAGCAGTTTATTGGCGGGACTAGCGGGCACCTACGAGCAGTACTTC | CASSLLAGLAGTYEQYF
TRBJ2-1 | . | TRBV27 | 16 | . | TGTGCCAGCAGTTTGGTGCCGGGACTGCAATACAATGAGCAGTTCTTC | CASSLVPGLQYNEQFF
TRBJ2-5 | . | TRBV6-9 | 16 | TRBD2 | TGTGCCAGCAGTTATTCCGAGGGAGGGAACCAAGAGACCCAGTACTTC | CASSYSEGGNQETQYF
TRBJ2-3 | . | TRBV19 | 15 | TRBD2 | TGTGCCAGTAGGGCTAGCGGACCAAGCACAGATACGCAGTATTTT | CASRASGPSTDTQYF
TRBJ1-5 | few | TRBV6-1 | 14 | TRBD1 | TGTGCCAGCGGGACAGACAATAGCAATCAGCCCCAGCATTTT | CASGTDNSNQPQHF
TRBJ2-1 | . | TRBV2 | 13 | . | TGTGCCAGCAGTCAGGACTACTACAATGAGCAGTTCTTC | CASSQDYYNEQFF
TRBJ2-3 | . | TRBV4-1 | 15 | . | TGCGCCAGCAGCCAGGGCCCCGGCGGGACAGATACGCAGTATTTT | CASSQGPGGTDTQYF
TRBJ1-5 | . | TRBV9 | 14 | . | TGTGCCAGCAGCGCAAGCTCGGGGGATCAGCCCCAGCATTTT | CASSASSGDQPQHF
TRBJ2-7 | . | TRBV10-3 | 16 | TRBD2 | TGTGCCATCAGTGAGTCGTTTCCTAGCGGGAGTAAAGAGCAGTACTTC | CAISESFPSGSKEQYF
TRBJ2-1 | . | TRBV7-9 | 15 | . | TGTGCCAGCAGCCAACGTAGTTCTTCGTACAATGAGCAGTTCTTC | CASSQRSSSYNEQFF
TRBJ1-1 | . | TRBV13 | 17 | . | TGTGCCAGCAGCTTAAGGCAGGATAGGGGGATCGGGGTACGTGGTTTCTTT | CASSLRQDRGIGVRGFF
TRBJ2-6 | . | TRBV2 | 17 | TRBD2 | TGTGCCAGCAGTGTGATAGCGGGAGGGAAAGGGGCCAACGTCCTGACTTTC | CASSVIAGGKGANVLTF
TRBJ1-5 | once | TRBV19 | 17 | . | TGTGCCAGTAGTTCCTTTGGGGGAACTTATAGCAATCAGCCCCAGCATTTT | CASSSFGGTYSNQPQHF
TRBJ2-3 | . | TRBV5-6 | 14 | . | TGTGCCAGCAGCTTCGGCCAGAGCACAGATACGCAGTATTTT | CASSFGQSTDTQYF
TRBJ2-7 | . | TRBV11-2 | 12 | . | TGTGCCAGCAGCTTGGGGCGCCTCGAGCAGTACTTC | CASSLGRLEQYF
TRBJ2-4 | . | TRBV6-1 | 15 | TRBD2 | TGTGCCAGCAGCGCGACTAGCGGGAGTTCAGACATTCAGTACTTC | CASSATSGSSDIQYF
TRBJ2-5 | . | TRBV19 | 12 | . | TGTGCCAGTGATTCAGGAGGTGAGACCCAGTACTTC | CASDSGGETQYF
TRBJ1-1 | . | TRBV4-1 | 14 | . | TGCGCCAGCAGCCCCATAGGCGGGGCCCCTGAAGCTTTCTTT | CASSPIGGAPEAFF
TRBJ2-3 | . | TRBV6-1 | 13 | . | TGTGCCAGCAGTCAGACGGCAATAGATACGCAGTATTTT | CASSQTAIDTQYF
TRBJ2-5 | . | TRBV5-1 | 15 | . | TGCGCCAGCAGCTTGGACCCGAGTCGTAAAGAGACCCAGTACTTC | CASSLDPSRKETQYF
TRBJ2-1 | . | TRBV19 | 14 | . | TGTGCCAGTAGTTCCCTTGGTTCCTACAATGAGCAGTTCTTC | CASSSLGSYNEQFF
TRBJ2-7 | . | TRBV11-2 | 16 | . | TGTGCCAGCAGCCCGGCCTTCCGCTTGGCATCCTCCGAGCAGTACTTC | CASSPAFRLASSEQYF
TRBJ2-3 | . | TRBV9 | 14 | TRBD2 | TGTGCCAGCAGCGGACAGCGGGACTCAGATACGCAGTATTTT | CASSGQRDSDTQYF
TRBJ2-1 | . | TRBV19 | 15 | TRBD2 | TGTGCCAGTAAATGGACTAGCGGGACCTACAATGAGCAGTTCTTC | CASKWTSGTYNEQFF
TRBJ2-6 | . | TRBV5-1 | 16 | TRBD1 | TGCGCCAGCACCACAGGGGGCGAAGCTGGGGCCAACGTCCTGACTTTC | CASTTGGEAGANVLTF
TRBJ2-7 | . | TRBV5-4 | 14 | . | TGTGCCAGCAGCTCGCCGGGACACTCCTACGAGCAGTACTTC | CASSSPGHSYEQYF
TRBJ1-5 | few | TRBV2 | 16 | . | TGTGCCAGCAGTGAGGTTGGGAGGGGCAGCGATCAGCCCCAGCATTTT | CASSEVGRGSDQPQHF
TRBJ2-7 | . | TRBV6-5 | 10 | . | TGTGCCAGCGGGAGGTACGAGCAGTACTTC | CASGRYEQYF
TRBJ2-3 | . | TRBV4-3 | 13 | . | TGCGCCAGCAGCCCCTCTAGGGGAGATACGCAGTATTTT | CASSPSRGDTQYF
TRBJ2-7 | . | TRBV5-4 | 15 | . | TGTGCCAGCAGCTCGTCATCCTCTCTCTCCTACGAGCAGTACTTC | CASSSSSSLSYEQYF
TRBJ2-1 | . | TRBV6-6 | 16 | . | TGTGCCAGCAGGCTTCCTAAGGACTGGCCCTACAATGAGCAGTTCTTC | CASRLPKDWPYNEQFF
TRBJ1-2 | . | TRBV5-4 | 15 | . | TGTGCCAGCAGCTTGGTGGCCCAGCTTAACTATGGCTACACCTTC | CASSLVAQLNYGYTF
TRBJ2-2 | . | TRBV2 | 15 | . | TGTGCCAGCAGTGAGATTCTACAGGGAGCCGGGGAGCTGTTTTTT | CASSEILQGAGELFF
TRBJ1-1 | . | TRBV6-1 | 14 | TRBD1 | TGTGCCAGCAGTTTGACAGGGGGAAACACTGAAGCTTTCTTT | CASSLTGGNTEAFF
TRBJ1-2 | . | TRBV19 | 14 | . | TGTGCCAGTAGTATAGACGGTATAAACTATGGCTACACCTTC | CASSIDGINYGYTF
TRBJ2-7 | . | TRBV7-8 | 15 | . | TGTGCCAGCAGCTTAGAATTCGAAGGGGGGCACGAGCAGTACTTC | CASSLEFEGGHEQYF
TRBJ1-2 | . | TRBV5-4 | 16 | . | TGTGCCAGCAGCTTGGATGGCTTCCCCTCAGGGTATGGCTACACCTTC | CASSLDGFPSGYGYTF
TRBJ1-1 | . | TRBV7-2 | 14 | . | TGTGCCAGCAGCTTAGTAGTTGAGGGCACTGAAGCTTTCTTT | CASSLVVEGTEAFF
TRBJ2-1 | . | TRBV7-9 | 16 | TRBD2 | TGTGCCAGCAGCTTACTAGCGGGAGCTGGAGGTAATGAGCAGTTCTTC | CASSLLAGAGGNEQFF